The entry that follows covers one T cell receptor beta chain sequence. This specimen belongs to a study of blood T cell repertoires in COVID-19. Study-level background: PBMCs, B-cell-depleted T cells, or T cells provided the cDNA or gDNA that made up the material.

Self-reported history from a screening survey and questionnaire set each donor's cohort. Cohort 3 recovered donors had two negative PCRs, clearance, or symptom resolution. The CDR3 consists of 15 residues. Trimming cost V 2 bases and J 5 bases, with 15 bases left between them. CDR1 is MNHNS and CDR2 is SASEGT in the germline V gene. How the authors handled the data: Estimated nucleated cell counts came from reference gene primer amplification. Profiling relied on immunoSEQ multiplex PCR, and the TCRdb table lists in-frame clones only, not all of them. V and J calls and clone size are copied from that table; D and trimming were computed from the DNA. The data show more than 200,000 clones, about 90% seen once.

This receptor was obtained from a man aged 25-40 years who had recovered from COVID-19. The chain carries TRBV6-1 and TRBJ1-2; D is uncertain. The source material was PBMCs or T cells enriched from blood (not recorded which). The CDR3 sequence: CASSETEVAPYGYTF. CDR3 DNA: TGTGCCAGCAGTGAAACGGAGGTAGCCCCTTATGGCTACACCTTC.